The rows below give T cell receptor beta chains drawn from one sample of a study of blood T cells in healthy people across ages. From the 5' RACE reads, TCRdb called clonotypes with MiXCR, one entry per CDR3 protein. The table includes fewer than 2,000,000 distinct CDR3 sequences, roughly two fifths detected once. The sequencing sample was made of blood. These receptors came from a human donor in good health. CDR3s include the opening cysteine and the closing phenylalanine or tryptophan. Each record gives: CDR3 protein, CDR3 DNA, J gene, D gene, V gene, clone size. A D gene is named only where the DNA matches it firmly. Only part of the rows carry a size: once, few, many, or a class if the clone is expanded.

CDR3: CAISGLRTAGNEQYF
DNA: TGTGCCATCAGTGGCCTGAGGACCGCGGGGAACGAGCAGTACTTC
J: TRBJ2-7
D: -
V: TRBV10-3
size: -

CDR3: CASSYASGDGPEKLFF
DNA: TGTGCCAGCAGCTACGCCTCAGGGGACGGGCCCGAAAAACTGTTTTTT
J: TRBJ1-4
D: -
V: TRBV28
size: few

CDR3: CASGLVWQGVESPLHF
DNA: TGTGCTAGTGGTTTAGTCTGGCAGGGGGTTGAATCACCCCTCCACTTT
J: TRBJ1-6
D: TRBD1
V: TRBV12-5
size: few

CDR3: CASSAGTGSCYNEQFF
DNA: TGTGCCAGCAGCGCCGGGACAGGGAGTTGCTACAATGAGCAGTTCTTC
J: TRBJ2-1
D: TRBD1
V: TRBV6-5
size: -

CDR3: CSATGLAGNEQFF
DNA: TGCAGCGCTACGGGACTAGCGGGAAATGAGCAGTTCTTC
J: TRBJ2-1
D: TRBD2
V: TRBV29-1
size: -

CDR3: CASSRGTSGAGEQFF
DNA: TGTGCCAGCAGCCGTGGAACTAGTGGGGCCGGGGAGCAGTTCTTC
J: TRBJ2-1
D: -
V: TRBV14
size: few

CDR3: CSARDPGRDSLHIDGYTF
DNA: TGCAGTGCTAGAGATCCCGGGAGGGACAGCCTACATATCGATGGCTACACCTTC
J: TRBJ1-2
D: TRBD1
V: TRBV20-1
size: few

CDR3: CASSQELGLGLSGEQYF
DNA: TGCGCCAGCAGCCAAGAATTGGGGTTAGGGCTATCGGGAGAGCAGTACTTC
J: TRBJ2-7
D: -
V: TRBV4-3
size: few

CDR3: CASSLQGRLPQTGLLQANYGYTF
DNA: TGTGCCAGCAGCTTGCAAGGGCGACTACCACAGACAGGGCTGCTCCAAGCTAACTATGGCTACACCTTC
J: TRBJ1-2
D: TRBD1
V: TRBV11-2
size: -

CDR3: CASSQTWAGGLYGYTF
DNA: TGCGCCAGCAGCCAAACTTGGGCAGGGGGCCTCTATGGCTACACCTTC
J: TRBJ1-2
D: TRBD1
V: TRBV4-1
size: once

CDR3: CSVVDGMNTEAFF
DNA: TGCAGCGTTGTGGACGGCATGAACACTGAAGCTTTCTTT
J: TRBJ1-1
D: -
V: TRBV29-1
size: -

CDR3: CASGSGFLGMNTEAFF
DNA: TGCGCCAGCGGAAGCGGGTTTCTCGGCATGAACACTGAAGCTTTCTTT
J: TRBJ1-1
D: -
V: TRBV4-1
size: -

CDR3: CVSSLGLESSPLHF
DNA: TGCGTCAGCAGCTTGGGCTTGGAGAGTTCACCCCTCCACTTT
J: TRBJ1-6
D: -
V: TRBV5-1
size: -

CDR3: CASSKEKQVRAAGPSTDTQYF
DNA: TGTGCCAGCAGCAAAGAAAAGCAGGTTCGGGCGGCAGGCCCTAGCACAGATACGCAGTATTTT
J: TRBJ2-3
D: -
V: TRBV21-1
size: -

CDR3: CASSRDRATDTQYF
DNA: TGTGCCAGCAGCCGGGACAGAGCAACAGATACGCAGTATTTT
J: TRBJ2-3
D: TRBD1
V: TRBV7-2
size: few

CDR3: CASRKGQGANNEQFF
DNA: TGTGCCAGCAGGAAAGGACAGGGGGCGAACAATGAGCAGTTCTTC
J: TRBJ2-1
D: TRBD1
V: TRBV6-2/TRBV6-3
size: -

CDR3: CASSLWGSGGSYEQYF
DNA: TGTGCCAGCAGCTTATGGGGTAGCGGGGGTTCCTACGAGCAGTACTTC
J: TRBJ2-7
D: TRBD2
V: TRBV7-2
size: -

CDR3: CATYFNEKLFF
DNA: TGTGCCACCTATTTTAATGAAAAACTGTTTTTT
J: TRBJ1-4
D: -
V: TRBV7-9
size: few

CDR3: CASSIKGNEQFF
DNA: TGTGCCAGCAGCATAAAGGGTAATGAGCAGTTCTTC
J: TRBJ2-1
D: -
V: TRBV6-5
size: -

CDR3: CSAPKEAENTEAFF
DNA: TGCAGTGCTCCAAAGGAGGCAGAGAACACTGAAGCTTTCTTT
J: TRBJ1-1
D: -
V: TRBV20-1
size: -

CDR3: CASSQRFGGGYGYTF
DNA: TGCGCCAGCAGCCAACGGTTCGGAGGGGGTTATGGCTACACCTTC
J: TRBJ1-2
D: -
V: TRBV4-1
size: -

CDR3: CSVEDPQTYEQYF
DNA: TGCAGCGTTGAAGATCCACAGACCTACGAGCAGTACTTC
J: TRBJ2-7
D: -
V: TRBV29-1
size: few

CDR3: CASKNRASYIANSPLHF
DNA: TGTGCCAGCAAAAACCGGGCCAGCTACATAGCTAATTCACCCCTCCACTTT
J: TRBJ1-6
D: -
V: TRBV6-1
size: few

CDR3: CASSQRGETDTQYF
DNA: TGTGCCAGCAGCCAACGGGGCGAAACAGATACGCAGTATTTT
J: TRBJ2-3
D: -
V: TRBV4-2
size: -

CDR3: CASSGFREMDYNEQFF
DNA: TGTGCCAGCAGCGGATTCAGGGAAATGGACTACAATGAGCAGTTCTTC
J: TRBJ2-1
D: -
V: TRBV11-2
size: -